These 8 T cell receptor beta chains share one sample of origin, sequenced in a study of spatial heterogeneity in lung cancer. Time point meaning: sample taken at primary tumor resection. Whole RNA was taken from tumor, nontumor lung or frozen PBMC; it was then sequenced unsorted. TCRdb independently ran MiXCR on the 5' RACE reads; one entry per CDR3 protein. Counted here are about 13,000 distinct CDR3 sequences, about 5.6% occurring once; the ten biggest clones make up 35% to 40%. This specimen was lung tumor tissue, taken at surgery. These receptors all come from a human donor with early-stage non-small cell lung cancer.

In the case of this clonotype: Little can be read into the size of this beta chain, an off-target read in a library designed for alpha chains. V and J are TRBV18 and TRBJ2-6, with TRBD1 as a possible D gene (6 bases). V lost 5 bases, J lost 0 bases, and 14 bases lay in between. CDR3 length: 17 amino acids. Germline V gene sequence: CDR1 KGHSH, CDR2 LQKENI. The CDR3 protein is CASSFRQATSGANVLTF. Written as DNA, the CDR3 is TGTGCCAGCTCATTTCGACAGGCCACCTCTGGGGCCAACGTCCTGACTTTC. Together with reference TRBV18 and TRBJ2-6, the CDR3 gives the full variable domain: NAGVMQNPRHLVRRRGQEARLRCSPMKGHSHVYWYRQLPEEGLKFMVYLQKENIIDESGMPKERFSAEFPKEGPSILRIQQVVRGDSAAYFCASSFRQATSGANVLTFGAGSRLTVL.

This clonotype has a count of ten or more. This beta chain was picked up by a library intended for alpha chains and is off target, so its count carries little meaning. This chain joins TRBV20-1 and TRBJ1-1; no firm D call. This CDR3 contains 13 residues. V was shortened by 2 bases and J by 10 bases, with 17 bases between the two germline ends. Germline V gene lookup returns CDR1 DFQATT and CDR2 SNEGSKA (reference sequence). The CDR3 is CSARIIVGQRAFF. The CDR3 nucleotides read TGCAGTGCTAGAATCATCGTTGGCCAGAGAGCTTTCTTT.

The table lists this clonotype with many counts. This beta chain is an off-target read within a library intended for alpha chains, so its frequency means little. This sequence joins TRBV3-1 and TRBJ2-5; no reliable D call. The V gene's germline CDR1 is LGHDT and CDR2 YNNKEL (reference sequence). The CDR3 has 16 residues. The V and J ends lost 0 bases and 5 bases respectively, with 16 bases between them. The CDR3, as DNA: TGTGCCAGCAGCCAAGAGCCGGTCCCCCGGCGGGAGACCCAGTACTTC. Residues: CASSQEPVPRRETQYF.

A remark on this clonotype: Found in a library prepared for alpha chains, this beta chain is an off-target read, and its abundance has little meaning. V gene TRBV18 combines with J gene TRBJ2-5; 7 nucleotides line up with TRBD1. Germline CDR1 and CDR2: KGHSH and LQKENI. Trimming removed 3 bases from V and 2 bases from J; junction bases left unmatched: 0. The CDR3 has 13 residues. The CDR3 DNA follows: TGTGCCAGCTCACCGGGACAGCAAGAGACCCAGTACTTC. This translates into CASSPGQQETQYF.

This clonotype was observed many times. Because this beta chain is a stray read in a library intended to capture alpha chains, its abundance should not be given much weight. This chain links TRBV7-2 with TRBJ2-3, with a tentative D call TRBD2 (6 bases). With 5 bases removed from V and 2 bases from J, the gap between germline ends came to 11 bases. CDR3 length equals 14 residues. The germline V gene has CDR1 SGHTA and CDR2 FQGNSA. The CDR3 DNA sequence: TGTGCCAGCAGCGCGGGACCTTCCACAGATACGCAGTATTTT. This sequence encodes CASSAGPSTDTQYF.

This clonotype was seen at least ten times. This beta chain came through as a stray read in a library set up for alpha chains, and its size says little. This chain connects TRBV20-1 to TRBJ2-1; 13 bases map to TRBD2. CDR3 length: 19 residues. V shed 6 bases, J shed 0 bases, and the junction held 14 bases outside the gene matches. Germline CDR1 is DFQATT and CDR2 is SNEGSKA (reference sequence). CDR3 DNA: TGCAGTGCCAAAAGCGGACTAGCGGGAGCCCCCCACTCCTACAATGAGCAGTTCTTC. As protein: CSAKSGLAGAPHSYNEQFF.

This clonotype was detected ten times or more. This beta chain was picked up by a library intended for alpha chains and is off target, so its count carries little meaning. This rearrangement joins TRBV5-1 to TRBJ2-7, with a possible D match to TRBD1 (6 bases). Germline V CDR1 and CDR2: SGHRS, YFSETQ. The CDR3 contains 15 residues. Between the trimmed V and J ends, which lost 0 bases and 3 bases, there was a span of 13 bases. CDR3 sequence reads: CASSLVGASSYEQYF. The DNA of the CDR3 is TGCGCCAGCAGCTTGGTGGGGGCCTCGAGCTACGAGCAGTACTTC.

This clonotype was observed many times. The library was designed around alpha chains, so this beta chain is a stray read whose abundance carries little weight. The rearrangement links TRBV12-3 or TRBV12-4 to TRBJ2-7; TRBD1 or TRBD2 may be the D gene (6 bases each). V was shortened by 3 bases and J by 3 bases, with 9 bases between the two germline ends. The CDR3 is 13 amino acids. The DNA of the CDR3 is TGTGCCAGCAGTTTCGGAGGGGGCTACGAGCAGTACTTC. As protein: CASSFGGGYEQYF.